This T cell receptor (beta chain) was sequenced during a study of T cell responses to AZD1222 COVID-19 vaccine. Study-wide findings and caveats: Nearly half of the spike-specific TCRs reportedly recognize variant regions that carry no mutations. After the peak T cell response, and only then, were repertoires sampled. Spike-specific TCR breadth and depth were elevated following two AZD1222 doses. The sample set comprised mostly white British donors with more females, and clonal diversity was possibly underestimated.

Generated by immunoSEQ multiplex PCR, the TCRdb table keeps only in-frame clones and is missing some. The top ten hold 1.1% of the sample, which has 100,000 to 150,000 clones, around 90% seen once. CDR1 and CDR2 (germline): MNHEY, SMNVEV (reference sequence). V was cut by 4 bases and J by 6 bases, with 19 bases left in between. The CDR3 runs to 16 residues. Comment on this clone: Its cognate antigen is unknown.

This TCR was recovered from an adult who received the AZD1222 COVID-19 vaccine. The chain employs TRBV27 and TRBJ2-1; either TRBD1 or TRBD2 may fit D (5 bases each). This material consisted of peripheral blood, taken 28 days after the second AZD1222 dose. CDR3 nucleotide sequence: TGTGCCAGCAGTTCGCAGACCCGGGACGTGACCAATGAGCAGTTCTTC. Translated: CASSSQTRDVTNEQFF.